A selection of T cell receptor beta chains follows, all from one sample in a study of early T cells in non-severe SARS-CoV-2 infection. TCRdb recomputed calls from the 5' RACE reads with MiXCR, one row per CDR3 protein. The sample includes about 110,000 distinct CDR3 sequences, 9% to 14% of them seen just once. Material: whole blood. The receptors were gathered from an adult who was a healthcare worker with PCR-confirmed SARS-CoV-2 infection or an uninfected control (not recorded which). The CDR3 runs from the conserved cysteine through the conserved F or W. The D gene is left open where the match is weak. Size is stated for part of the rows, as once, few or many counts, or as a class when the clone is expanded.

>TRBV7-6|TRBD1|17|few|TRBJ1-2
TGTGCCAGCAGCCCGGGACAGGGGGCGGGATTGGGCTATGGCTACACCTTC
CASSPGQGAGLGYGYTF
>TRBV10-3|TRBD1|16|few|TRBJ1-5
TGTGCCATCAGTGACATCGCTAGGACAGGAAATCAGCCCCAGCATTTT
CAISDIARTGNQPQHF
>TRBV9|.|12|.|TRBJ2-5
TGTGCCAGCAGCGACAGGCAAGAGACCCAGTACTTC
CASSDRQETQYF
>TRBV7-9|TRBD2|16|many|TRBJ2-3
TGTGCCAGCAGCTTTAAACTAGCGGGAGCCACAGATACGCAGTATTTT
CASSFKLAGATDTQYF
>TRBV6-2/TRBV6-3|TRBD2|15|.|TRBJ2-7
TGTGCCAGCAGGGGACTAGCGGGACCCGCCTACGAGCAGTACTTC
CASRGLAGPAYEQYF
>TRBV18|.|15|.|TRBJ2-1
TGTGCCAGCTCACAACCGGGACTGGATCGTGGTGAGCAGTTCTTC
CASSQPGLDRGEQFF
>TRBV2|.|15|few|TRBJ1-5
TGTGCCAGCAGTGTTGAACAGGGACCCAGTCAGCCCCAGCATTTT
CASSVEQGPSQPQHF
>TRBV15|TRBD1|14|many|TRBJ2-2
TGTGCCATCCGACAGGGTCTGAACACCGGGGAGCTGTTTTTT
CAIRQGLNTGELFF
>TRBV3-1|TRBD1|12|.|TRBJ2-3
TGTGCCAGCAGTCCTGGGACAGGTACGCAGTATTTT
CASSPGTGTQYF
>TRBV12-3/TRBV12-4|.|14|.|TRBJ2-7
TGTGCCAGCAGTTTAGCAGGTAGCCTAGCGGAGCAGTACTTC
CASSLAGSLAEQYF
>TRBV11-3|.|12|.|TRBJ1-1
TGTGCCAGTAGTGAAGTGAACACTGAAGCTTTCTTT
CASSEVNTEAFF
>TRBV7-6|TRBD2|17|many|TRBJ2-2
TGTGCCAGCAGCTTAGTTCCGCGGGGGGCGAACACCGGGGAGCTGTTTTTT
CASSLVPRGANTGELFF
>TRBV30|TRBD2|15|few|TRBJ2-1
TGTGCCTGGAGTGTAGGGCTAGCGGGAGGCAATGAGCAGTTCTTC
CAWSVGLAGGNEQFF
>TRBV10-3|.|15|.|TRBJ1-5
TGTGCCATCAGTGGGGGGGGCGCGAGCAATCAGCCCCAGCATTTT
CAISGGGASNQPQHF
>TRBV6-1|TRBD1|15|.|TRBJ1-5
TGTGCCAGCAGTGGACAGGGGGCTAGCAATCAGCCCCAGCATTTT
CASSGQGASNQPQHF
>TRBV19|TRBD1|17|many|TRBJ2-6
TGTGCCAGTAGTAGGGAAGGGGGCGCATCTGGGGCCAACGTCCTGACTTTC
CASSREGGASGANVLTF
>TRBV5-6|TRBD1|15|many|TRBJ1-1
TGTGCCAGCAGCCCCCTGGGGACAGGGAACACTGAAGCTTTCTTT
CASSPLGTGNTEAFF
>TRBV25-1|TRBD1|18|few|TRBJ2-3
TGTGCCAGCAGTGACCGCCATCAGGGGGCTCTAGGAACAGATACGCAGTATTTT
CASSDRHQGALGTDTQYF
>TRBV7-7|TRBD2|14|many|TRBJ2-5
TGTGCTAGCAGCTTTAGCGGGAGAGAAGAGACCCAGTACTTC
CASSFSGREETQYF
>TRBV30|TRBD1|12|many|TRBJ2-7
TGTGCCTGGAGTCCCACCCGGGACAGTATGTACTTC
CAWSPTRDSMYF
>TRBV18|.|14|few|TRBJ2-5
TGTGCCAGCTCACCTGGTGGCAACCAAGAGACCCAGTACTTC
CASSPGGNQETQYF
>TRBV20-1|TRBD2|18|few|TRBJ2-1
TGCAGCGCGTATAAAGGGTCCGGACTAGCGGGAGGAGGGAATGAGCAGTTCTTC
CSAYKGSGLAGGGNEQFF
>TRBV6-2/TRBV6-3|.|17|many|TRBJ2-7
TGTGCCAGCAGTTACTCGGTACCCAGGACATTAGGATACGAGCAGTACTTC
CASSYSVPRTLGYEQYF
>TRBV2|.|15|.|TRBJ1-5
TGTGCCAGCAGCCCACGGGCGGGGTCCAGTCAGCCCCAGCATTTT
CASSPRAGSSQPQHF
>TRBV13|.|13|many|TRBJ1-2
TGTGCCAGTAACAGGGACCCCGACTATGGCTACACCTTC
CASNRDPDYGYTF
>TRBV5-4|TRBD2|13|.|TRBJ2-1
TGTGCCAGCAGCTCTAGCGGGAGTGATGAGCAGTTCTTC
CASSSSGSDEQFF
>TRBV6-6|.|15|many|TRBJ2-5
TGTGCCAGCAGTAGACCGGGACAAGGGGCCGAGACCCAGTACTTC
CASSRPGQGAETQYF
>TRBV5-1|.|14|many|TRBJ2-3
TGCGCCAGCAGGCAGAACGCGGGGACAGATACGCAGTATTTT
CASRQNAGTDTQYF
>TRBV7-8|.|13|few|TRBJ1-5
TGTGCCAGCAGCGCAAGACAGGTCCACCTCAAGCATTTT
CASSARQVHLKHF
>TRBV7-2|.|14|.|TRBJ1-2
TGTGCCAGCAGCCGACAGAGCTTCCTCTATGGCTACACCTTC
CASSRQSFLYGYTF
>TRBV4-1|.|15|many|TRBJ2-2
TGCGCCAGCAGCCAAGTAGCAAGCCAGGGCGGGGAGCTGTTTTTT
CASSQVASQGGELFF
>TRBV4-2|.|15|many|TRBJ1-1
TGTGCCAGCAGCCAAGATTTCGGGCCCAACACTGAAGCTTTCTTT
CASSQDFGPNTEAFF
>TRBV5-1|.|12|many|TRBJ1-1
TGCGCCAGCAGCTTTGCAGGGACTGAAGCTTTCTTT
CASSFAGTEAFF
>TRBV5-1|.|11|once|TRBJ2-1
TGCGCCAGCAGCGATCTCGGGGAGCAGTTCTTC
CASSDLGEQFF
>TRBV28|.|15|.|TRBJ2-4
TGTGCCAGCAACTCCCCCGGGGTAGCCAAAAACATTCAGTACTTC
CASNSPGVAKNIQYF
>TRBV2|TRBD2|13|.|TRBJ2-2
TGTGCCAGCAAGCGGGACAACACCGGGGAGCTGTTTTTT
CASKRDNTGELFF
>TRBV5-1|TRBD2|15|many|TRBJ2-1
TGCGCCAGCGGGTTAGCGGGAGAAAACTACAATGAGCAGTTCTTC
CASGLAGENYNEQFF
>TRBV7-3|.|15|few|TRBJ2-1
TGTGCCAGCAGCTTCGGGGCCAGCTCCTACAATGAGCAGTTCTTC
CASSFGASSYNEQFF
>TRBV11-3|.|13|many|TRBJ1-4
TGTGCCAGCAGCTTAAGGGCTGATGAAAAACTGTTTTTT
CASSLRADEKLFF
>TRBV7-8|TRBD1|15|few|TRBJ1-5
TGTGCCAGCAGTATGGGGACAGGGGTTGGCCAGCCCCAGCATTTT
CASSMGTGVGQPQHF
>TRBV6-5|.|12|many|TRBJ1-2
TGTGCCAGCAGTTACGGGGTAGGGGGCTACACCTTC
CASSYGVGGYTF
>TRBV5-4|TRBD1|14|few|TRBJ2-4
TGTGCCAGCAGCACCGACAGGGGCCAAAACATTCAGTACTTC
CASSTDRGQNIQYF
>TRBV30|TRBD2|14|.|TRBJ2-5
TGTGCCTGGGCGGGGGGTGTCCTCCAAGAGACCCAGTACTTC
CAWAGGVLQETQYF
>TRBV29-1|.|13|.|TRBJ2-1
TGCAGCGGGGAAGGTCAGTATTCTCATGAGCAGTTCTTC
CSGEGQYSHEQFF
>TRBV7-9|TRBD2|14|few|TRBJ2-1
TGTGCCAGCAGCTCCCTAGCGGGAGGGTGGGAGCAGTTCTTC
CASSSLAGGWEQFF
>TRBV21-1|.|14|few|TRBJ2-7
TGTGCCAGCAGCAAAGGGGGACCTGCCTACGAGCAGTACTTC
CASSKGGPAYEQYF
>TRBV15|.|14|few|TRBJ1-2
TGTGCCACCAGCAGAGCACAGACACCAAATGGCTACACCTTC
CATSRAQTPNGYTF
>TRBV6-6|TRBD1|15|many|TRBJ1-5
TGTGCCAGCAGTTACTCGGGACAGAATAATCAGCCCCAGCATTTT
CASSYSGQNNQPQHF
>TRBV7-6|TRBD1|17|.|TRBJ2-3
TGTGCCAGCAGCTTCGCTACCGGGACAGGGGGCACAGATACGCAGTATTTT
CASSFATGTGGTDTQYF
>TRBV29-1|TRBD2|14|.|TRBJ2-3
TGCAGCGTCCCAGCGGGAGGGAGTTCAGATACGCAGTATTTT
CSVPAGGSSDTQYF
>TRBV7-2|.|14|few|TRBJ2-3
TGTGCCAGCAGCTTGGGGACATCCTTAGATACGCAGTATTTT
CASSLGTSLDTQYF
>TRBV24-1|TRBD1|16|.|TRBJ2-2
TGTGCCACCAGTGATGCCGGGACAGGGAACACCGTGGAGCTGTTTTTT
CATSDAGTGNTVELFF
>TRBV6-1|TRBD2|16|few|TRBJ2-1
TGTGCCAGCAGTGTTAAGGGCGGGAGGGCATACAATGAGCAGTTCTTC
CASSVKGGRAYNEQFF
>TRBV12-3/TRBV12-4|TRBD2|13|.|TRBJ2-5
TGTTCCAGCAGTAGGAGCGGGACGGAGACCCAGTACTTC
CSSSRSGTETQYF
>TRBV7-3|.|17|.|TRBJ2-6
TGTGCCAGCAGCCCGGACGTCACTGGGCCTGGGGCCAACGTCCTGACTTTC
CASSPDVTGPGANVLTF
>TRBV7-6|TRBD1|13|few|TRBJ2-3
TGTGCCAGCCGCCAGGGGGTCACAGATACGCAGTATTTT
CASRQGVTDTQYF
>TRBV7-7|TRBD1|14|few|TRBJ2-7
TGTGCTAGCAGCCCGGGACAGGGGGCGCGTGAGCAGTACTTC
CASSPGQGAREQYF
>TRBV11-2|TRBD2|16|once|TRBJ2-7
TGTGCCAGCAGCTTAGGAGGGCCCGGGAGGATCGACGAGCAGTACTTC
CASSLGGPGRIDEQYF
>TRBV6-2/TRBV6-3|.|12|many|TRBJ1-3
TGTGCCAGCAGTCCAAGACGAAACACCATATATTTT
CASSPRRNTIYF
>TRBV6-5|.|13|many|TRBJ1-5
TGTGCCAGCAGTTCGATAAGCGATCAGCCCCAGCATTTT
CASSSISDQPQHF